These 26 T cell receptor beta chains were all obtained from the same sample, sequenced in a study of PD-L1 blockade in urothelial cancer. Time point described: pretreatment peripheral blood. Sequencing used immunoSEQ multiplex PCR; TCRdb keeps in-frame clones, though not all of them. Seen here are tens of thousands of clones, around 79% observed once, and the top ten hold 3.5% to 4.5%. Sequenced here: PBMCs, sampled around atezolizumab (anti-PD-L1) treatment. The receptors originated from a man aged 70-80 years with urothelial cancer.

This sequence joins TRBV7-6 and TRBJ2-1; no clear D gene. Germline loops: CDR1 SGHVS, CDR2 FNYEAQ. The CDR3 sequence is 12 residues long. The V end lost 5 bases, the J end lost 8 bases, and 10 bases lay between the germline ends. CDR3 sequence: CASSHLEDEQFF. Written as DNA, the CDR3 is TGTGCCAGCAGCCACCTAGAGGATGAGCAGTTCTTC.

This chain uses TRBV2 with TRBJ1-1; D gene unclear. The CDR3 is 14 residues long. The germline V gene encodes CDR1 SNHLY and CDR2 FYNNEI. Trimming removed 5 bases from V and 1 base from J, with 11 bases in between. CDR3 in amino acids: CASSSRVGNTEAFF. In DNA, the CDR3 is TGTGCCAGCAGTTCCCGGGTTGGGAACACTGAAGCTTTCTTT.

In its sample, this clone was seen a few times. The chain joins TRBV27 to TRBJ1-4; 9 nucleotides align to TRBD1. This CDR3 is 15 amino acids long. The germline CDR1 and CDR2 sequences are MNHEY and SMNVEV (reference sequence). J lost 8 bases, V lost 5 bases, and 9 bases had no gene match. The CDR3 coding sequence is TGTGCCAGCAGTGAGTCCGGGACAGGGTACGAAAAACTGTTTTTT. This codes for CASSESGTGYEKLFF.

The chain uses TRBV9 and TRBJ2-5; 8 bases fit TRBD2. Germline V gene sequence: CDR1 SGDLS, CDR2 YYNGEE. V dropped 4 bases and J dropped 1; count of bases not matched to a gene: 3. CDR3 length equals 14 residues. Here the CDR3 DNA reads TGTGCCAGCAGCTTCAGCGGGGGCCAAGAGACCCAGTACTTC. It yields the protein CASSFSGGQETQYF.

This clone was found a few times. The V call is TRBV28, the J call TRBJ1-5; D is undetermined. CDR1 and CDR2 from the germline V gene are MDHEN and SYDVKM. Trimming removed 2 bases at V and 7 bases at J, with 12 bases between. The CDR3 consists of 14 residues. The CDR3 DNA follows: TGTGCCAGCAGTTTACCTGGGCCGGGACAGCCCCAGCATTTT. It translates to CASSLPGPGQPQHF.

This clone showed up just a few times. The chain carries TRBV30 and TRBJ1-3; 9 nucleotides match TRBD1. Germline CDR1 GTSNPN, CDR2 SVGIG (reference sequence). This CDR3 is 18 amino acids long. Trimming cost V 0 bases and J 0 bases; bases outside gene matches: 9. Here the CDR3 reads CAWSVRWDRVTSGNTIYF. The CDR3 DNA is TGTGCCTGGAGTGTACGTTGGGACAGGGTGACCTCTGGAAACACCATATATTTT.

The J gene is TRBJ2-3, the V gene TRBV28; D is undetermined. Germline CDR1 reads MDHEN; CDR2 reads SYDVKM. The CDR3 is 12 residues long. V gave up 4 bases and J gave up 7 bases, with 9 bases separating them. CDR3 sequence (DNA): TGTGCCAGCAGTTCCTCTAGTAATACGCAGTATTTT. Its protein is CASSSSSNTQYF.

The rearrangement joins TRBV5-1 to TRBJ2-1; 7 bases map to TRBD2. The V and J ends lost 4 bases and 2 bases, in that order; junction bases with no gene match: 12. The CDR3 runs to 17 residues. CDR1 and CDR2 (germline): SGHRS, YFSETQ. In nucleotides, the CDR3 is TGCGCCAGCAGCCCGGGATGGACTAGTAACCCCTACAATGAGCAGTTCTTC. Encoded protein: CASSPGWTSNPYNEQFF.

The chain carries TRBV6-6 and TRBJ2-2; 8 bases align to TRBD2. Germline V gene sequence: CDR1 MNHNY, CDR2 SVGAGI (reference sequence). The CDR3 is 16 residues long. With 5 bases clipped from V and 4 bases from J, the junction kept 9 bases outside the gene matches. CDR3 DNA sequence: TGTGCCAGCAGTCCCCGGGCGGGGGGCGGCACCGGGGAGCTGTTTTTT. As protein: CASSPRAGGGTGELFF.

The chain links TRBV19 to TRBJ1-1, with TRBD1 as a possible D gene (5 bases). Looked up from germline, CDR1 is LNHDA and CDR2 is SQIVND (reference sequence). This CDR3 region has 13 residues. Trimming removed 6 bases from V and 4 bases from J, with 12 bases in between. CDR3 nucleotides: TGTGCCAGTAGCCCAGGGTGGAGCACTGAAGCTTTCTTT. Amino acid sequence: CASSPGWSTEAFF.

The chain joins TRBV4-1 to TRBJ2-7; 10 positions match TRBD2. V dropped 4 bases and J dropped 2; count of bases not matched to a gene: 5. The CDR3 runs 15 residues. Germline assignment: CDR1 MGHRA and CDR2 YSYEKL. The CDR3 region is CASSPLAGATYEQYF. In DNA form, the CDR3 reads TGCGCCAGCAGCCCCCTAGCGGGGGCCACCTACGAGCAGTACTTC.

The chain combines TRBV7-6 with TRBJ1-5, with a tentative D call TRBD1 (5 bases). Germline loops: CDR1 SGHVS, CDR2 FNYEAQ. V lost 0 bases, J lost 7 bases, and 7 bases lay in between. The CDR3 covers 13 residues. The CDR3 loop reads CASSLAGGQPQHF. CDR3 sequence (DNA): TGTGCCAGCAGCTTAGCGGGGGGGCAGCCCCAGCATTTT.

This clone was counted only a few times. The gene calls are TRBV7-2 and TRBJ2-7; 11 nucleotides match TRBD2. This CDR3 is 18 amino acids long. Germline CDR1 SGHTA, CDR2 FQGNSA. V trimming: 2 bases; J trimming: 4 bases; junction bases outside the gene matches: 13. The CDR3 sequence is CASSLQGVAGGPSYEQYF. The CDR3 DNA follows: TGTGCCAGCAGCTTACAGGGCGTAGCGGGAGGGCCAAGTTACGAGCAGTACTTC.

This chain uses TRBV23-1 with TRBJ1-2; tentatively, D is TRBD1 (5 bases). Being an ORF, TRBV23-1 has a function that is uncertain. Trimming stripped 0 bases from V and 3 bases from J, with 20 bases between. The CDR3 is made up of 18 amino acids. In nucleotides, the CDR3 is TGCGCCAGCAGTCAATCTTGCGCAGGGAATAACTCTTACTATGGCTACACCTTC. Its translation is CASSQSCAGNNSYYGYTF.

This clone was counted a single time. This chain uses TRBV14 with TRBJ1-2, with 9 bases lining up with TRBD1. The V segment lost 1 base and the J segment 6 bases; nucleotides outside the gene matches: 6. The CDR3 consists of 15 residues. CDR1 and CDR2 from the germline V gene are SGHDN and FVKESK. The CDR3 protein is CASSQAGTGRDGYTF. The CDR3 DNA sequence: TGTGCCAGCAGCCAAGCTGGGACAGGGAGAGATGGCTACACCTTC.

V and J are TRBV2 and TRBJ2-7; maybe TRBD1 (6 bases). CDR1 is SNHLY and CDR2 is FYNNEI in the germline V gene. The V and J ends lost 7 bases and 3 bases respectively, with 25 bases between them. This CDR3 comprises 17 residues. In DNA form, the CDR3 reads TGTGCCAGCAAAAACGGGCAGGGGAGTAAGGGGAGCTACGAGCAGTACTTC. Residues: CASKNGQGSKGSYEQYF.

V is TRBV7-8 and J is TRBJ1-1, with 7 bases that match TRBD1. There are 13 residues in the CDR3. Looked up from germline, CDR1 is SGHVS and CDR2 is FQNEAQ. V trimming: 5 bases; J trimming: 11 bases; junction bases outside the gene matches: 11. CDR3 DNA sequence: TGTGCCAGCAGCCACACGACAGGGTTAGGTGCTTTCTTT. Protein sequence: CASSHTTGLGAFF.

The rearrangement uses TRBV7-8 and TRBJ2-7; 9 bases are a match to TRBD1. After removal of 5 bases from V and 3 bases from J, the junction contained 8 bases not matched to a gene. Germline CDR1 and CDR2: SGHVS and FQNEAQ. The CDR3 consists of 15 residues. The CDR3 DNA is TGTGCCAGCAGCACCTCCGGGACAGGGCACTACGAGCAGTACTTC. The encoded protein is CASSTSGTGHYEQYF.

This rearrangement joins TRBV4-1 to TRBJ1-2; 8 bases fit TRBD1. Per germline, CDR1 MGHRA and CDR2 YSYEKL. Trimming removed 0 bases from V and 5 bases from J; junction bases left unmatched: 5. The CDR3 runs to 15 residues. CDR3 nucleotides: TGCGCCAGCAGCCAAGATTACAGACAGGGGTATGGCTACACCTTC. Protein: CASSQDYRQGYGYTF.

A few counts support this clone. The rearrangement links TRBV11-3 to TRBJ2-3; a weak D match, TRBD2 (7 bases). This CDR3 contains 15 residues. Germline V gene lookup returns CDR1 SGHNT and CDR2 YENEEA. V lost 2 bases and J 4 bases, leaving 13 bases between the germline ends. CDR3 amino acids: CASSLTRGGPDTQYF. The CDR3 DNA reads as TGTGCCAGCAGCTTAACAAGGGGGGGTCCAGATACGCAGTATTTT.

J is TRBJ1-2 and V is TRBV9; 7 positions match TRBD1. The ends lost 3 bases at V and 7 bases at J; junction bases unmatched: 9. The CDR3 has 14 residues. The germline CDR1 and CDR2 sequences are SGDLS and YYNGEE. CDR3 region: CASSAPQGSIGYTF. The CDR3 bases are TGTGCCAGCAGCGCACCACAGGGGTCGATTGGCTACACCTTC.

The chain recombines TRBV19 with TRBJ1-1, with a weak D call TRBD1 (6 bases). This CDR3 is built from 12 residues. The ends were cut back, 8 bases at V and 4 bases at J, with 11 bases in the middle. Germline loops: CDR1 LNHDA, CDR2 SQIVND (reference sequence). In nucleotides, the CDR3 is TGTGCCAGTGGGTTCAGGGGCACTGAAGCTTTCTTT. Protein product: CASGFRGTEAFF.

CDR3 DNA sequence: TGTGCCAGCAGCTTGGGACTAGCGGGAACGTTTAATGAGCAGTTCTTC. It encodes CASSLGLAGTFNEQFF. The J gene is TRBJ2-1, the V gene TRBV5-6, with 11 bases that match TRBD2. This CDR3 has 16 amino acids. The trim removed 0 bases at V and 7 bases at J, leaving 6 bases unmatched. Germline values: CDR1 SGHDT, CDR2 YYEEEE.

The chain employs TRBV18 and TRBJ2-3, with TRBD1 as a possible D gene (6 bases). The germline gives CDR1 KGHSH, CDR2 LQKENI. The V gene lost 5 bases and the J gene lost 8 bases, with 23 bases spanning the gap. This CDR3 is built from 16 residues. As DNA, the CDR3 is TGTGCCAGCTCAACCGAAACAGGGACGACCGCCAGTACGCAGTATTTT. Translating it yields CASSTETGTTASTQYF.

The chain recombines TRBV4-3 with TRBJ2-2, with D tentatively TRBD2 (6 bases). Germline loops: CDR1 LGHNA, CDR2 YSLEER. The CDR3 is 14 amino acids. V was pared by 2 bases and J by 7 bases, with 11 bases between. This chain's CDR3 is CASSQKREVGELFF. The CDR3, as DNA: TGCGCCAGCAGCCAAAAAAGGGAGGTCGGGGAGCTGTTTTTT.

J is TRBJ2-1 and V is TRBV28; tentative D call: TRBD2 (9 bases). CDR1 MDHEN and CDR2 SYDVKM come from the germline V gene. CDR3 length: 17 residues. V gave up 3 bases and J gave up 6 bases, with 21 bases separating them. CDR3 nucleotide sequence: TGTGCCAGCAGTTTTCAGGGGGCGGGAGGGCCCTCCAATGAGCAGTTCTTC. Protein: CASSFQGAGGPSNEQFF. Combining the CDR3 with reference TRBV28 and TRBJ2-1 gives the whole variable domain DVKVTQSSRYLVKRTGEKVFLECVQDMDHENMFWYRQDPGLGLRLIYFSYDVKMKEKGDIPEGYSVSREKKERFSLILESASTNQTSMYLCASSFQGAGGPSNEQFFGPGTRLTVL.